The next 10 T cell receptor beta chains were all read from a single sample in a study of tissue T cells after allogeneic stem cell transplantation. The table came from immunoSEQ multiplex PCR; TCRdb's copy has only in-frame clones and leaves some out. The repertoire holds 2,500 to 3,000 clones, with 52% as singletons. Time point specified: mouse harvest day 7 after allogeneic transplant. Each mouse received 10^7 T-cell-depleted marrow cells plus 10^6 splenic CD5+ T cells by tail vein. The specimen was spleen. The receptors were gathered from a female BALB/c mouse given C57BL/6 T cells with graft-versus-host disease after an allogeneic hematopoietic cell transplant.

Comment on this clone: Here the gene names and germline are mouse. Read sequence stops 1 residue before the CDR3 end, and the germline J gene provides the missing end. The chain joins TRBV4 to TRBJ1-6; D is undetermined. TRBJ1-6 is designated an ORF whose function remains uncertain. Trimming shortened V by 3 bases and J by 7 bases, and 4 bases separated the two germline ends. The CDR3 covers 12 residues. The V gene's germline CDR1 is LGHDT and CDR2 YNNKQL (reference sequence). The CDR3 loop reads CASSYGNSPLYF. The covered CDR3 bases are TGTGCCAGCAGCTACGGGAATTCGCCCCTCTAC.

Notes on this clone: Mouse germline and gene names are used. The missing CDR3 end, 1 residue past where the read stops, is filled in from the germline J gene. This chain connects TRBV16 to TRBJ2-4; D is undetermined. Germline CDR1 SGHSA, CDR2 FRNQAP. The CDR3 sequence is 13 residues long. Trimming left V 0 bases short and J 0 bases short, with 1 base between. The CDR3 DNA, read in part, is TGTGCAAGCAGCTTAGATAGTCAAAACACCTTGTAC. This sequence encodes CASSLDSQNTLY. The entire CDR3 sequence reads CASSLDSQNTLYF.

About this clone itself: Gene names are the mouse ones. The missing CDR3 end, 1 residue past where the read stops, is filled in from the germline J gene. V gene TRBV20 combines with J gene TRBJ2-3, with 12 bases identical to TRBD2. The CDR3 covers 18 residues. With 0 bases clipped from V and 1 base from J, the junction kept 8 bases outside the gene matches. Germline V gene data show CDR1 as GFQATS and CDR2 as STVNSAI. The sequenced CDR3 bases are TGTGGTGCTAGGGATTGGACTGGGGGGGGCCCTGGTGCAGAAACGCTGTAT. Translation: CGARDWTGGGPGAETLY. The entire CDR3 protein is CGARDWTGGGPGAETLYF.

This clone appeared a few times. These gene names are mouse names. CDR3 DNA, as far as it was read: TGTGCCAGCAGCCAAGACTCGGACAGGGGGCGTGCTGAGCAGTTC. As protein: CASSQDSDRGRAEQF. The full CDR3 is CASSQDSDRGRAEQFF. The chain employs TRBV5 and TRBJ2-1; 11 bases are a match to TRBD1. Read coverage stops 1 residue before the CDR3 terminus; the germline J gene supplies the remainder. This CDR3 spans 16 amino acids. Germline trimming cut 0 bases from V and 6 bases from J; bases unmatched to any gene: 4. Germline CDR1 reads LGHNA; CDR2 reads YNLKQL (reference sequence).

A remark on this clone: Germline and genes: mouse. The covered CDR3 bases are TGTGCCAGCAGCTTAGCCTCAAACACAGAAGTCTTC. Amino acid sequence: CASSLASNTEVF. The full-length CDR3 reads as CASSLASNTEVFF. V usage is TRBV3 and J usage is TRBJ1-1; D gene unclear. Read data end 1 residue before the CDR3 end; the end is taken from the germline J gene. V dropped 0 bases and J dropped 0 bases, with 2 bases sitting between them. The germline V gene encodes CDR1 SNHLY and CDR2 FYNGKV (reference sequence). There are 13 residues in the CDR3.

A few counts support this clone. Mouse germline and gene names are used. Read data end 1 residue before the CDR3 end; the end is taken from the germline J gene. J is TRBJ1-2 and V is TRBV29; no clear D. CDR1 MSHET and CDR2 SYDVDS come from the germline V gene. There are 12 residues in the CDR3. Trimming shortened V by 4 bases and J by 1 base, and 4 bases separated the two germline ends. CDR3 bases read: TGTGCTAGCAGTTCTCAAAACTCCGACTACACC. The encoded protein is CASSSQNSDYT. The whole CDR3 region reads CASSSQNSDYTF. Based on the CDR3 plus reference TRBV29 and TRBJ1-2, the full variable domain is DMKVTQMPRYLIKRMGENVLLECGQDMSHETMYWYRQDPGLGLQLIYISYDVDSNSEGDIPKGYRVSRKKREHFSLILDSAKTNQTSVYFCASSSQNSDYTFGSGTRLLVI.

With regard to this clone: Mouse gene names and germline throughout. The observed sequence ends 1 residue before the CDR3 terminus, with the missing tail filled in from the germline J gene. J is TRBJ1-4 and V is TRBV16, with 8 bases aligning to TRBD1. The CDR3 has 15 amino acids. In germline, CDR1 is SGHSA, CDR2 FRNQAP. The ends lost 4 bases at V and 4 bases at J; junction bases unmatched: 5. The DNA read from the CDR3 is TGTGCAAGCAGCTCTTCAGGGGGCGGCAACGAAAGATTATTT. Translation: CASSSSGGGNERLF. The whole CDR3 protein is CASSSSGGGNERLFF.

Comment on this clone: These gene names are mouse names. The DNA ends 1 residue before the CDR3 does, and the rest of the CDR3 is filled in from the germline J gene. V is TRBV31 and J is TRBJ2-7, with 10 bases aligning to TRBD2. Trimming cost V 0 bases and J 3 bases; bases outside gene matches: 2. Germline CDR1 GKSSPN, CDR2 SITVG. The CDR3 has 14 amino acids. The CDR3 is CAWSLGLGDYEQYF. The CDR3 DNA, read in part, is TGTGCCTGGAGTCTAGGACTGGGGGACTATGAACAGTAC.

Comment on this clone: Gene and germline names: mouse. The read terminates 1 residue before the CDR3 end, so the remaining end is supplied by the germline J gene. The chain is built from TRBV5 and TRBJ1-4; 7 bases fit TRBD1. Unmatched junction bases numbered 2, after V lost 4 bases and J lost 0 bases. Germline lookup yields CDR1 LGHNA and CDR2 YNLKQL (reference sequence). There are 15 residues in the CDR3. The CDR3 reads CASSPRGVSNERLFF. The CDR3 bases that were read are TGTGCCAGCAGCCCCAGGGGGGTTTCCAACGAAAGATTATTT.

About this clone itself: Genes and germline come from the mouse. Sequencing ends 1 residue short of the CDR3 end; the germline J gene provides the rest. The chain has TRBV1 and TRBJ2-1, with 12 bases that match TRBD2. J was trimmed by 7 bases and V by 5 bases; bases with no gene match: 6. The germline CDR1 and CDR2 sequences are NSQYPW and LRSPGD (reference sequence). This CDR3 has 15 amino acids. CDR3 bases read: TGCACCTGCAGTAGGGACTGGGGGGCGAGGGCTGAGCAGTTC. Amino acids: CTCSRDWGARAEQF. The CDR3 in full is CTCSRDWGARAEQFF.